The 32 T cell receptor beta chains below come from one sample, sequenced in a study of blood T cell repertoires in COVID-19. The data were produced by immunoSEQ multiplex PCR, yet TCRdb's version contains in-frame clones alone and is incomplete. The sample carries hundreds of thousands of clones, 65% to 90% recorded once. Sequencing was done on a sample of peripheral blood. All receptors derive from a woman in her 70s with COVID-19, enrolled during active disease.

J is TRBJ2-7 and V is TRBV12-3 or TRBV12-4, with 8 bases identical to TRBD1. The CDR3 runs 13 residues. Trimming at V came to 5 bases and at J to 3 bases, leaving 3 bases not matched to a gene. CDR3 in amino acids: CASSRDRGYEQYF. The CDR3 DNA reads as TGTGCCAGCAGTCGTGACAGGGGCTACGAGCAGTACTTC.

The chain is built from TRBV30 and TRBJ2-1; tentatively, D is TRBD2 (6 bases). Per germline, CDR1 GTSNPN and CDR2 SVGIG (reference sequence). CDR3 length: 16 residues. V was shortened by 0 bases and J by 4 bases, with 16 bases between the two germline ends. As DNA, the CDR3 is TGTGCCTGGAGTGTACGGGGGATAAGCACTTACAATGAGCAGTTCTTC. Protein product: CAWSVRGISTYNEQFF.

The chain recombines TRBV20-1 with TRBJ2-7; D uncertain. This CDR3 region has 11 residues. Trimming cost V 5 bases and J 1 base, with 6 bases left between them. CDR1 is DFQATT and CDR2 is SNEGSKA in the germline V gene (reference sequence). The CDR3 loop is CSAASSYEQYF. In DNA form, the CDR3 reads TGCAGTGCTGCGTCTTCCTACGAGCAGTACTTC.

V and J are TRBV30 and TRBJ2-2; TRBD2 agrees at 8 bases. CDR1 and CDR2 from the germline V gene are GTSNPN and SVGIG (reference sequence). The junction had 6 bases not matched to a gene; V was cut back by 0 bases and J by 6 bases. The CDR3 is made up of 15 amino acids. CDR3 in amino acids: CAWSVPGGLAGELFF. The CDR3 DNA reads TGTGCCTGGAGTGTACCGGGGGGGCTCGCCGGGGAGCTGTTTTTT.

The chain recombines TRBV3-1 (or the pseudogene TRBV3-2) with TRBJ2-1, with TRBD2 identical over 11 bases. V lost 1 base to trimming and J lost 0 bases; unmatched junction nucleotides: 5. Germline lookup yields CDR1 LGHDT and CDR2 YNNKEL (reference sequence). The CDR3 is 18 amino acids. CDR3 DNA: TGTGCCAGCAGCCAAGGTCACCTAGCGGGGGGCTCCTACAATGAGCAGTTCTTC. Translation: CASSQGHLAGGSYNEQFF.

This rearrangement joins TRBV5-1 to TRBJ2-7; the match to TRBD1 covers 7 bases. The CDR3 runs 15 residues. Germline values: CDR1 SGHRS, CDR2 YFSETQ. J gave up 2 bases and V 2 bases, and 7 bases lay outside the gene matches. The CDR3 nucleotides read TGCGCCAGCAGCTTCGGACAGGCGTCAACCTACGAGCAGTACTTC. Translated: CASSFGQASTYEQYF.

The rearrangement links TRBV9 to TRBJ1-2; D might be TRBD1 (6 bases). Trimming pared 4 bases from V and 2 bases from J, leaving 12 bases between. The CDR3 runs to 14 residues. Germline CDR1 is SGDLS and CDR2 is YYNGEE. The CDR3 DNA reads TGTGCCAGCAGCCCCGATACAGGGAACTATGGCTACACCTTC. It specifies CASSPDTGNYGYTF.

The J gene is TRBJ2-3, the V gene TRBV7-2; D remains unclear. The germline CDR1 and CDR2 sequences are SGHTA and FQGNSA. Trimming took 2 bases from V and 1 from J, leaving 7 bases between them. CDR3 length: 14 amino acids. CDR3 sequence reads: CASSLQAGTDTQYF. In DNA form, the CDR3 reads TGTGCCAGCAGCTTACAAGCTGGCACAGATACGCAGTATTTT.

The chain joins TRBV4-1 to TRBJ2-1; TRBD2 agrees at 12 bases. Germline CDR1 reads MGHRA; CDR2 reads YSYEKL. This CDR3 has 15 residues. Germline trimming cut 4 bases from V and 4 bases from J; bases unmatched to any gene: 2. In nucleotides, the CDR3 is TGCGCCAGCAGCCTGCTAGCGGGGGGGTACAATGAGCAGTTCTTC. Its protein is CASSLLAGGYNEQFF.

This rearrangement joins TRBV7-3 to TRBJ1-3, with D possibly TRBD1 on 5 matching bases. V was clipped by 4 bases and J by 2 bases, with 12 bases between them. CDR3 size: 15 residues. Germline-derived CDR1 and CDR2 are SGHTA and FQGTGA. CDR3 sequence reads: CASSSGGGAGNTIYF. The CDR3 DNA reads as TGTGCCAGCAGCTCCGGTGGGGGGGCTGGAAACACCATATATTTT. The whole variable domain, remainder taken from reference TRBV7-3 and TRBJ1-3, is GAGVSQTPSNKVTEKGKYVELRCDPISGHTALYWYRQSLGQGPEFLIYFQGTGAADDSGLPNDRFFAVRPEGSVSTLKIQRTERGDSAVYLCASSSGGGAGNTIYFGEGSWLTVV.

This chain links TRBV5-8 with TRBJ1-5; no clear D gene. The ends were cut back, 0 bases at V and 4 bases at J, with 5 bases in the middle. Per the germline V gene, CDR1 is SGHTS and CDR2 is YDEGEE. The CDR3 runs 13 residues. In DNA, the CDR3 is TGTGCCAGCAGCTTGGTGCAGAATCAGCCCCAGCATTTT. This sequence encodes CASSLVQNQPQHF.

V is TRBV5-5 and J is TRBJ1-1, with 11 bases aligning to TRBD1. The CDR3 is made up of 15 amino acids. CDR1 is SGHKS, CDR2 YYEKEE, per germline (reference sequence). With V trimmed by 4 bases and J by 3 bases, 5 bases remained unmatched. The CDR3 here is CASSPGQGVYTEAFF. CDR3 sequence (DNA): TGTGCCAGCAGCCCGGGACAGGGGGTTTACACTGAAGCTTTCTTT.

Remarks on this clone: The CDR3 carries no conserved terminal phenylalanine or tryptophan, so it likely arises from a read error. No DNA is shown, since the ends of the CDR3 on it are uncertain; the CDR3 is the one TCRdb lists. CDR3 in amino acids: CSARDGRQGI. The chain joins TRBV20-1 to TRBJ1-1; the table's D call, TRBD1, has no DNA check behind it. Germline loops: CDR1 DFQATT, CDR2 SNEGSKA (reference sequence). The length of the CDR3 is 10 amino acids, counting both ends.

Only one count was recorded for this clone. This chain uses TRBV2 with TRBJ2-1; TRBD1 aligns across 8 bases. From germline, CDR1 is SNHLY and CDR2 FYNNEI. This CDR3 spans 15 amino acids. J gave up 15 bases and V 4 bases, and 17 bases lay outside the gene matches. The CDR3 loop reads CASSVSGGGRVLLFF. As DNA, the CDR3 is TGTGCCAGCAGTGTGTCAGGGGGCGGTCGGGTATTGCTGTTCTTC.

This sequence joins TRBV9 and TRBJ1-2; 7 bases match TRBD1. In germline, CDR1 is SGDLS, CDR2 YYNGEE. This CDR3 has 14 amino acids. Losses at the gene ends were 2 bases for V and 3 bases for J; bases not matched to a gene: 4. CDR3 in DNA: TGTGCCAGCAGCGTTGGACAGGAACACTATGGCTACACCTTC. Protein product: CASSVGQEHYGYTF.

The chain carries TRBV4-2 and TRBJ1-1; D may be TRBD1 (5 bases). This CDR3 is 15 amino acids long. The V gene lost 0 bases and the J gene lost 1 base, with 9 bases spanning the gap. Per the germline V gene, CDR1 is LGHNA and CDR2 is YNFKEQ. The CDR3 protein is CASSQDPGENTEAFF. CDR3 DNA: TGTGCCAGCAGCCAAGATCCGGGGGAGAACACTGAAGCTTTCTTT.

This rearrangement joins TRBV7-6 to TRBJ2-4, with 8 bases that match TRBD1. Germline V gene lookup returns CDR1 SGHVS and CDR2 FNYEAQ. J was trimmed by 0 bases and V by 4 bases; bases with no gene match: 14. CDR3 length: 19 amino acids. CDR3 residues: CASSSLDRGPGLAKNIQYF. The CDR3 DNA sequence: TGTGCCAGCAGCTCCCTCGACAGGGGCCCAGGTTTAGCCAAAAACATTCAGTACTTC.

The chain uses TRBV9 and TRBJ2-7; 7 nucleotides agree with TRBD2. The CDR3 is 15 amino acids. The J segment lost 3 bases and the V segment lost 0 bases, leaving 6 bases of the junction unmatched. Looked up from germline, CDR1 is SGDLS and CDR2 is YYNGEE. This chain's CDR3 is CASSVAPGGFYEQYF. In DNA, the CDR3 is TGTGCCAGCAGCGTAGCTCCGGGGGGTTTCTACGAGCAGTACTTC.

This clone was seen repeatedly, ten times or more. The genes are TRBV28 and TRBJ2-2; 7 nucleotides line up with TRBD1. This CDR3 contains 14 residues. Germline-derived CDR1 and CDR2 are MDHEN and SYDVKM. With V trimmed by 6 bases and J by 3 bases, 4 bases remained unmatched. CDR3 bases: TGTGCCAGCAGCGCTACAGGGGACACCGGGGAGCTGTTTTTT. Its protein is CASSATGDTGELFF.

The rearrangement joins TRBV2 to TRBJ1-3; 7 nucleotides line up with TRBD1. Germline V CDR1 and CDR2: SNHLY, FYNNEI. V shed 0 bases and J 3 bases; nucleotides not matched to a gene: 2. This CDR3 is built from 15 residues. CDR3 nucleotides: TGTGCCAGCAGTGAAGCCCGACAGGGTGGAAACACCATATATTTT. This gives the protein CASSEARQGGNTIYF.

The CDR3 DNA sequence: TGTGCCAGCAGCGCTACAGGGGGCTTCACTGAAGCTTTCTTT. This translates into CASSATGGFTEAFF. The chain links TRBV6-4 to TRBJ1-1, with 9 bases lining up with TRBD1. Per germline, CDR1 MRHNA and CDR2 SNTAGT. The junction had 6 bases not matched to a gene; V was cut back by 6 bases and J by 4 bases. This CDR3 is 14 amino acids long.

This chain uses TRBV14 with TRBJ2-7, with 9 bases lining up with TRBD1. Germline assignment: CDR1 SGHDN and CDR2 FVKESK. Trimming removed 3 bases from V and 5 bases from J; junction bases left unmatched: 8. This CDR3 is built from 15 residues. The CDR3 bases are TGTGCCAGCAGCCACCCGGGACAGGGATACCACGAGCAGTACTTC. Protein product: CASSHPGQGYHEQYF. The full variable domain, completed using reference TRBV14 and TRBJ2-7, is EAGVTQFPSHSVIEKGQTVTLRCDPISGHDNLYWYRRVMGKEIKFLLHFVKESKQDESGMPNNRFLAERTGGTYSTLKVQPAELEDSGVYFCASSHPGQGYHEQYFGPGTRLTVT.

The rearrangement links TRBV5-1 to TRBJ2-7, with 7 bases aligning to TRBD1. V dropped 0 bases and J dropped 3; count of bases not matched to a gene: 6. The CDR3 spans 15 residues. CDR1 and CDR2 from the germline V gene are SGHRS and YFSETQ. Here the CDR3 DNA reads TGCGCCAGCAGCTTGGGTGACAGGGAACTCTACGAGCAGTACTTC. Translating gives CASSLGDRELYEQYF.

The chain couples TRBV24-1 to TRBJ1-2, with D unresolved. Germline CDR1 reads KGHDR; CDR2 reads SFDVKD. V was pared by 4 bases and J by 8 bases, with 13 bases between. The length of the CDR3 is 13 residues. The CDR3 is CATSEEGARGYTF. The CDR3 nucleotides read TGTGCCACCAGTGAGGAGGGTGCGAGAGGCTACACCTTC.

This clone was seen once. The J gene is TRBJ2-3, the V gene TRBV7-8; D might be TRBD2 (6 bases). CDR1 is SGHVS, CDR2 FQNEAQ, per germline. The CDR3 length is 13 residues. V was clipped by 8 bases and J by 5 bases, with 14 bases between them. Here the CDR3 reads CASGLLALDTQYF. CDR3 nucleotides: TGTGCCAGCGGGCTGCTAGCGTTAGATACGCAGTATTTT.

This chain joins TRBV18 and TRBJ2-7, with D uncertain. CDR1 KGHSH and CDR2 LQKENI come from the germline V gene. The V end lost 2 bases, the J end lost 2 bases, and 13 bases lay between the germline ends. CDR3 length equals 15 residues. The CDR3 DNA reads as TGTGCCAGCTCACCATTGGCAGGAAACACCTACGAGCAGTACTTC. Its protein product is CASSPLAGNTYEQYF.

This chain links TRBV5-1 with TRBJ2-7; D might be TRBD1 (5 bases). This CDR3 is built from 15 residues. Trimming removed 3 bases at V and 0 bases at J, with 13 bases between. Per germline, CDR1 SGHRS and CDR2 YFSETQ. CDR3 loop: CASSSRTGTSYEQYF. For the CDR3, the DNA is TGCGCCAGCAGCTCCAGAACAGGTACCTCCTACGAGCAGTACTTC.

The V call is TRBV11-3, the J call TRBJ1-1; D gene ambiguous. The germline V gene encodes CDR1 SGHNT and CDR2 YENEEA. The CDR3 extends over 14 amino acids. Trimming removed 1 base from V and 0 bases from J, with 6 bases in between. Here the CDR3 DNA reads TGTGCCAGCAGCTTAGGAGCTATGAACACTGAAGCTTTCTTT. Translation: CASSLGAMNTEAFF.

Here the CDR3 DNA reads TGCGCCAGCAGCCCCCTGGGGGGGACTGAAGCTTTCTTT. Protein product: CASSPLGGTEAFF. The genes are TRBV5-1 and TRBJ1-1, with D perhaps TRBD1 (5 bases). CDR1 SGHRS and CDR2 YFSETQ come from the germline V gene. The CDR3 sequence is 13 residues long. Trimming removed 4 bases at V and 5 bases at J, with 12 bases between.

The rearrangement links TRBV13 to TRBJ2-5; TRBD2 matches 8 bases. The CDR3 covers 18 residues. Germline V CDR1 and CDR2: PRHDT, FYEKMQ (reference sequence). V trimming: 5 bases; J trimming: 2 bases; junction bases outside the gene matches: 16. The DNA for the CDR3 is TGTGCCAGCAGCGTATCCTGGTGGACTAGCCGGTCTCAAGAGACCCAGTACTTC. Residues: CASSVSWWTSRSQETQYF.

The V and J genes are TRBV28 and TRBJ1-2; TRBD1 is a possible D gene (6 bases). Trimming removed 7 bases at V and 2 bases at J, with 14 bases between. Germline CDR1 is MDHEN and CDR2 is SYDVKM. CDR3 length equals 14 residues. CDR3 sequence reads: CASISSDSNYGYTF. The CDR3 DNA reads as TGTGCCAGCATCTCTTCGGACAGCAACTATGGCTACACCTTC.

The chain employs TRBV9 and TRBJ1-3; 8 nucleotides agree with TRBD1. Germline V CDR1 and CDR2: SGDLS, YYNGEE. The CDR3 spans 15 residues. The junction had 9 bases not matched to a gene; V was cut back by 4 bases and J by 6 bases. This chain's CDR3 is CASSLGTGDTNTIYF. The CDR3 region has the DNA TGTGCCAGCAGCCTCGGGACAGGTGATACAAACACCATATATTTT.